This record looks at one T cell receptor (beta chain) sequence and its context. Its antigen is currently unknown. Lesional scalp punch biopsies and peripheral blood were collected from alopecia areata patients. cDNA reverse transcribed from extracted RNA served as the sequencing template. Repertoires were generated with immunoSEQ multiplex PCR, while TCRdb's copy carries only in-frame clones and drops some. The data show some 130,000 clones, about 46% seen once. This sample was included in a study of CD8+ T cells in alopecia areata. Looked up from germline, CDR1 is SGHRS and CDR2 is YFSETQ. Losses at the gene ends were 0 bases for V and 6 bases for J; bases not matched to a gene: 6. The CDR3 is 15 residues long. Study outcomes and limitations: Among patients, TCR sharing was less clear than in mice, a difference possibly due in part to HLA diversity in the patient population. Lesional scalp exceeded normal scalp in clonality, especially in alopecia totalis/universalis.

The V gene is TRBV5-1, the J gene TRBJ2-7, with 10 nucleotides matching TRBD1. The source of this sequence is a human donor with alopecia areata. The source was CD8+ T cells sorted from blood, collected at week 0. The CDR3 DNA is TGCGCCAGCAGCTTGGCCGGGGACAGGGGCAGCGAGCAGTACTTC. Encoded protein: CASSLAGDRGSEQYF.